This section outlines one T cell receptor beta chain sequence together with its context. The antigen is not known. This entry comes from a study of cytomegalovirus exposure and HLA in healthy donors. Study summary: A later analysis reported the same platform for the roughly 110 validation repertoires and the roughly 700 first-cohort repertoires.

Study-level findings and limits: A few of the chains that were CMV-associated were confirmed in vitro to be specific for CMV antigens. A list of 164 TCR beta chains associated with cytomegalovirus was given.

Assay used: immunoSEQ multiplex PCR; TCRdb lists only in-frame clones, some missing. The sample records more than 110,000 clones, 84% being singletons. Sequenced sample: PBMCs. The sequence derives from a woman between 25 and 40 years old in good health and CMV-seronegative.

As DNA, the CDR3 is TGCGCCAGCAGCCAGGCGGACAGGGGTTCCTACAATGAGCAGTTCTTC. It codes for CASSQADRGSYNEQFF. The J gene is TRBJ2-1, the V gene TRBV4-1; TRBD1 matches at 9 bases. Germline loops: CDR1 MGHRA, CDR2 YSYEKL. V shed 3 bases and J 1 base; nucleotides not matched to a gene: 4. This CDR3 is 16 amino acids long.